The sequence of this TCR beta chain was determined in a study of cytomegalovirus exposure and HLA in healthy donors. With 60 Vbeta and 13 Jbeta primers, the PCR was carried out. Data came from immunoSEQ multiplex PCR; TCRdb stores just in-frame clones and leaves some out. There are about 83,000 clones in the sample; about four fifths occur only once, and 1.5% to 2% lies in the top ten. CDR1 SGHTA and CDR2 FQGTGA come from the germline V gene. Trimming took 1 base from V and 1 from J, leaving 7 bases between them. This CDR3 region has 14 residues. This TCR derives from a woman in her thirties in good health and CMV-seronegative. Sample: PBMCs. This chain uses TRBV7-3 with TRBJ1-1; D is undetermined. The CDR3 sequence: CASSLMGRNTEAFF. The CDR3 coding sequence is TGTGCCAGCAGCTTAATGGGCCGGAACACTGAAGCTTTCTTT.